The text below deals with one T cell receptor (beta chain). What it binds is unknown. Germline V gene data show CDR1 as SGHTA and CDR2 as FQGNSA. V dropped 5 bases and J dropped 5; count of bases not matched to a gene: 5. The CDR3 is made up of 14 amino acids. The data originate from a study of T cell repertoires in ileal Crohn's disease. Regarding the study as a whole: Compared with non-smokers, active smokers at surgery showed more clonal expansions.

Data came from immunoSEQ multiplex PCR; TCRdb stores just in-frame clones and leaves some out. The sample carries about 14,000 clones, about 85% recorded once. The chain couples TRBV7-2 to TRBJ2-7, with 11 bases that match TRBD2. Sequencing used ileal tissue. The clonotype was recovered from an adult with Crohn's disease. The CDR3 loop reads CASSASGRIDEQYF. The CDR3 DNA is TGTGCCAGCAGCGCTAGCGGGAGGATCGACGAGCAGTACTTC.